This TCR beta chain was found in a study of blood T cell repertoires in COVID-19. Background on the study: There were acute and convalescent COVID-19 samples, and they came from the United States, Italy and Spain.

Up to 2 weeks before entering the study, exposed participants had met a COVID-19 case. The CDR3 totals 15 residues. Method: immunoSEQ multiplex PCR; TCRdb's copy keeps in-frame clones and lacks some. Here the sample spans 150,000 to 200,000 clones, over 80% being singletons. This receptor was taken from a man in his 70s who had been exposed to COVID-19. V is TRBV21-1 and J is TRBJ2-2; TRBD1, the table's D call, lacks a check against the DNA. TRBV21-1 is a listed pseudogene. The sequenced sample was PBMCs or T cells enriched from blood (not recorded which). The CDR3 nucleotides are TGTGCCAGCAGCAAGGGACAGGGCGACACCGGGGAGCTGTTTTTT. Its protein is CASSKGQGDTGELFF.